This entry concerns a single T cell receptor (beta chain). Its antigen is unidentified. In germline, CDR1 is SGHVS, CDR2 FNYEAQ. The V gene end was trimmed by 4 bases and the J gene end by 5 bases; junction bases not matched to a gene: 7. CDR3 length: 15 amino acids. The entry originates in a study of cytomegalovirus exposure and HLA in healthy donors. Findings of the study overall: Associated with cytomegalovirus, according to the listing, were 150 to 200 TCR beta chains. Subsequent analysis revealed that first-cohort TCR clusters tended to co-occur in the 120 or so validation repertoires.

Repertoires were generated with immunoSEQ multiplex PCR, while TCRdb's copy carries only in-frame clones and drops some. Among fewer than 350,000 clones listed, 70% to 90% were seen once. The sequence was obtained from a young woman in good health and CMV-seronegative. Specimen: PBMCs. V is TRBV7-6 and J is TRBJ2-1; 8 positions agree with TRBD1. Here the CDR3 reads CASSSTGTGHNEQFF. CDR3 bases: TGTGCCAGCAGCTCAACCGGGACAGGCCACAATGAGCAGTTCTTC.